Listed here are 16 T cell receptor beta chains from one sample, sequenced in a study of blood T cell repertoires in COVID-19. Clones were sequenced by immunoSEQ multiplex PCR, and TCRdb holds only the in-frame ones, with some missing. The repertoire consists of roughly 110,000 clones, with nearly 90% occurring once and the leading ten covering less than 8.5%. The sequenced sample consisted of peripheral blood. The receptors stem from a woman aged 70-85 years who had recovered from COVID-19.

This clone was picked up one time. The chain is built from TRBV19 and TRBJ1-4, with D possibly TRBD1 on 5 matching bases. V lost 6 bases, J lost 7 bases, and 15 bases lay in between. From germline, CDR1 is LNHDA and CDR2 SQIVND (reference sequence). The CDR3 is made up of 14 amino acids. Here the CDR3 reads CASRRGAGGEKLFF. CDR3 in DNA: TGTGCCAGTAGACGCGGGGCTGGGGGTGAAAAACTGTTTTTT. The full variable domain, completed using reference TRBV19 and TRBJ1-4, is DGGITQSPKYLFRKEGQNVTLSCEQNLNHDAMYWYRQDPGQGLRLIYYSQIVNDFQKGDIAEGYSVSREKKESFPLTVTSAQKNPTAFYLCASRRGAGGEKLFFGSGTQLSVL.

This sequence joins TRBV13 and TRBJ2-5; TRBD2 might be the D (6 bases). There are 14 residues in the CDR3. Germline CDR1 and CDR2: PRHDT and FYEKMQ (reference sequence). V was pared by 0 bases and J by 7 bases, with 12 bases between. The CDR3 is CASSLGGGESTQYF. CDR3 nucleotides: TGTGCCAGCAGCTTAGGCGGCGGGGAGTCGACCCAGTACTTC.

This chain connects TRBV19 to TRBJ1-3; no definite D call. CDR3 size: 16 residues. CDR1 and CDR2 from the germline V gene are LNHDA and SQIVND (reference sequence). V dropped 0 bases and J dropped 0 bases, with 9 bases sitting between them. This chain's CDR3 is CASSIDGGGSGNTIYF. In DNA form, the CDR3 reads TGTGCCAGTAGTATAGACGGCGGCGGCTCTGGAAACACCATATATTTT.

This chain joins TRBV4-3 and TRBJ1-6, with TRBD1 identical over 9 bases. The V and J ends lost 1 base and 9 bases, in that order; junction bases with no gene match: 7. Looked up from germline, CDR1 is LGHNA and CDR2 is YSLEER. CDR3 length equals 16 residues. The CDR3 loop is CASSQAGGQGASPLHF. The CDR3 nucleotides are TGCGCCAGCAGCCAAGCGGGGGGACAGGGCGCTTCACCCCTCCACTTT.

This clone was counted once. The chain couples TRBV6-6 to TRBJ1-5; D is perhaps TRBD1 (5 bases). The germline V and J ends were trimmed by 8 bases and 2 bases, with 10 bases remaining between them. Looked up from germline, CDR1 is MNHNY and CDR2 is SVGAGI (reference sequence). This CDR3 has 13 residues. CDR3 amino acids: CASFAQGNQPQHF. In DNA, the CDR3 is TGTGCCAGCTTTGCACAGGGCAATCAGCCCCAGCATTTT.

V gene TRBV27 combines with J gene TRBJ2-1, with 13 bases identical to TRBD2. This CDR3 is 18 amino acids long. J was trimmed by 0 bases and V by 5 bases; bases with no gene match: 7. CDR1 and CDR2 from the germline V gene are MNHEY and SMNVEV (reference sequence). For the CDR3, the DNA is TGTGCCAGCAGTGACGGGACTAGCGGGGTACTCTCCTACAATGAGCAGTTCTTC. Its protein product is CASSDGTSGVLSYNEQFF.

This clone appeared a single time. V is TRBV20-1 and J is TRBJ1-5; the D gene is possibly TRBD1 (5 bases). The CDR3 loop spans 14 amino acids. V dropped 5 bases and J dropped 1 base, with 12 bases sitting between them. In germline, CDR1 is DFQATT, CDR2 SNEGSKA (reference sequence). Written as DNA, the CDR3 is TGCAGTGCTGGTGAGGCAGGGAGCAATCAGCCCCAGCATTTT. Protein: CSAGEAGSNQPQHF.

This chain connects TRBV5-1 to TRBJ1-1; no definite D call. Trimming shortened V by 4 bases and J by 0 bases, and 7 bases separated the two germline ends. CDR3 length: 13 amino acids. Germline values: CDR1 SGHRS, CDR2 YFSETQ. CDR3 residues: CASSPPVNTEAFF. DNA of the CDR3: TGCGCCAGCAGCCCTCCAGTGAACACTGAAGCTTTCTTT.

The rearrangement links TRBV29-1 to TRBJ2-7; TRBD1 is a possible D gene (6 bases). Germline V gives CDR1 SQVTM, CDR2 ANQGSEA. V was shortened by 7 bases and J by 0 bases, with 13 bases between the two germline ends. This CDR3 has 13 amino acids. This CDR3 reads CSAGTRSSYEQYF. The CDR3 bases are TGCAGCGCTGGGACAAGAAGCTCCTACGAGCAGTACTTC.

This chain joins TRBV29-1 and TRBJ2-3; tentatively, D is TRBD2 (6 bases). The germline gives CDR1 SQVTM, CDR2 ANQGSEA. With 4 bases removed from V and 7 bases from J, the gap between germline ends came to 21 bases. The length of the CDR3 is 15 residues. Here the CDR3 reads CSVVGGDEGLNTQYF. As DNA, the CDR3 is TGCAGCGTTGTAGGAGGGGACGAAGGATTGAATACGCAGTATTTT.

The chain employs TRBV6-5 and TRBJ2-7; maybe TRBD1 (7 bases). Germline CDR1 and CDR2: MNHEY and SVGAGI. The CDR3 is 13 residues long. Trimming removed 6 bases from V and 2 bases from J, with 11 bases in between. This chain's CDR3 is CASRGGQPYEQYF. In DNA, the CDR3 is TGTGCCAGCAGGGGGGGACAGCCCTACGAGCAGTACTTC.

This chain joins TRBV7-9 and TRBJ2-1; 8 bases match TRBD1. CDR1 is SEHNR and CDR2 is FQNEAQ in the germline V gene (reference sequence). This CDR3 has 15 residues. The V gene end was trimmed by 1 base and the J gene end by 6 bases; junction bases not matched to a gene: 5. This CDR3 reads CASSLVGTGANEQFF. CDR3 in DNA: TGTGCCAGCAGCTTAGTGGGGACAGGAGCCAATGAGCAGTTCTTC.

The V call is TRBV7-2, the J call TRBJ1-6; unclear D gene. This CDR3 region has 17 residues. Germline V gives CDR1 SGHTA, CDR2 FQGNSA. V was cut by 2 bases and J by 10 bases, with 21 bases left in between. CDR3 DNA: TGTGCCAGCAGCTTATGGTGGGTGGGGAGGGCGCGATCACCCCTCCACTTT. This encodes CASSLWWVGRARSPLHF.

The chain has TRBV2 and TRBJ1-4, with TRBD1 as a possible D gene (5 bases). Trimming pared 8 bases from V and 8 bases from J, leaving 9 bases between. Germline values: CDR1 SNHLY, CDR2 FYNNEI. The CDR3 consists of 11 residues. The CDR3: CASYRQEKLFF. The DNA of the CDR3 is TGTGCCAGCTATAGACAGGAAAAACTGTTTTTT. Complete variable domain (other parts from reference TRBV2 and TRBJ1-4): EPEVTQTPSHQVTQMGQEVILRCVPISNHLYFYWYRQILGQKVEFLVSFYNNEISEKSEIFDDQFSVERPDGSNFTLKIRSTKLEDSAMYFCASYRQEKLFFGSGTQLSVL.

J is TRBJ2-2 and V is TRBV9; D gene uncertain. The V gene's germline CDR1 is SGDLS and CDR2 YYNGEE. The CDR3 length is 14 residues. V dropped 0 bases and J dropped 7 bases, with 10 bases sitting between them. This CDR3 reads CASSVAPRVGELFF. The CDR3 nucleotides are TGTGCCAGCAGCGTAGCTCCCCGGGTCGGGGAGCTGTTTTTT.

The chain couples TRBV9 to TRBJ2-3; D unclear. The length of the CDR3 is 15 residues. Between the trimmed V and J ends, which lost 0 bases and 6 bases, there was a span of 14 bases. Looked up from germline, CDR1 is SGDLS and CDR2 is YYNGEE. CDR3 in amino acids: CASSVAGSLGDTQYF. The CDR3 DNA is TGTGCCAGCAGCGTAGCTGGGTCCCTCGGGGATACGCAGTATTTT.